Below, 18 T cell receptor beta chains from the same sample are listed, as sequenced in a study of cytomegalovirus exposure and HLA in healthy donors. A multiplex PCR was run with 60 Vbeta primers and 13 Jbeta primers. Sequencing was performed with immunoSEQ multiplex PCR; in TCRdb, only in-frame clones are kept and a portion is missing. This sample has around 130,000 clones, with about 8.5% found just once. Specimen: PBMCs. The receptors here all came from a man aged 35 to 55 in good health and CMV-seronegative.

In DNA, the CDR3 is TGTGCCAGCAGTTTTTCGAGTTCTGGCACAGATACGCAGTATTTT. It codes for CASSFSSSGTDTQYF. The chain couples TRBV6-6 to TRBJ2-3; unclear D gene. CDR1 is MNHNY and CDR2 is SVGAGI in the germline V gene (reference sequence). V gave up 4 bases and J gave up 1 base, with 12 bases separating them. CDR3 length: 15 amino acids.

The rearrangement links TRBV19 to TRBJ1-6, with 7 positions matching TRBD1. CDR3 length: 14 amino acids. The trim removed 6 bases at V and 5 bases at J, leaving 4 bases unmatched. CDR1 is LNHDA and CDR2 is SQIVND in the germline V gene (reference sequence). CDR3 sequence: CASRTGQNNSPLHF. CDR3 nucleotides: TGTGCCAGTAGGACGGGACAGAATAATTCACCCCTCCACTTT.

This clone was seen a few times. The chain's CDR3 is CASSWDRLSGELFF. As DNA, the CDR3 is TGTGCCAGCAGCTGGGACAGGCTCTCGGGGGAGCTGTTTTTT. The chain joins TRBV5-4 to TRBJ2-2; 8 positions match TRBD1. The CDR3 is made up of 14 amino acids. Germline loops: CDR1 SGHNT, CDR2 YYREEE (reference sequence). V was clipped by 3 bases and J by 8 bases; unmatched bases: 6.

V and J are TRBV13 and TRBJ1-6; 8 nucleotides line up with TRBD1. The ends lost 4 bases at V and 6 bases at J; junction bases unmatched: 8. Germline CDR1 reads PRHDT; CDR2 reads FYEKMQ (reference sequence). The CDR3 is 16 amino acids. CDR3 nucleotides: TGTGCCAGCAGCTCTAAAGGGACAGGCGGTAATTCACCCCTCCACTTT. This gives the protein CASSSKGTGGNSPLHF.

Only a few counts were recorded for this clone. V and J are TRBV29-1 and TRBJ2-7, with D unresolved. The CDR3 is 13 residues long. Germline loops: CDR1 SQVTM, CDR2 ANQGSEA. The germline V and J ends were trimmed by 4 bases and 0 bases, with 10 bases remaining between them. CDR3 bases: TGCAGCGTTGGTTTGGCGGCCTCCTACGAGCAGTACTTC. Its translation: CSVGLAASYEQYF.

This clone was picked up a small number of times. The chain couples TRBV9 to TRBJ2-5, with a weak D call TRBD1 (6 bases). Germline V lookup: CDR1 SGDLS, CDR2 YYNGEE. V shed 10 bases and J shed 6 bases, with 13 bases lying between them. This CDR3 has 11 residues. CDR3 DNA: TGTGCCCCAAGGGGGATCAAGACCCAGTACTTC. Translating it yields CAPRGIKTQYF.

The chain uses TRBV7-8 and TRBJ2-7; TRBD2 is a possible D gene (6 bases). V was trimmed by 4 bases and J by 0 bases, leaving 13 bases between them. Germline CDR1 reads SGHVS; CDR2 reads FQNEAQ. This CDR3 has 15 amino acids. For the CDR3, the DNA is TGTGCCAGCAGCTCCTCTCGGGGGATCTCCTACGAGCAGTACTTC. Amino acid sequence: CASSSSRGISYEQYF.

For this clone: Other DNA sequences in the sample encode the same CDR3. The chain has TRBV2 and TRBJ2-7; weak D call: TRBD1 (7 bases). The CDR3 loop spans 13 amino acids. Trimming shortened V by 8 bases and J by 6 bases, and 17 bases separated the two germline ends. Looked up from germline, CDR1 is SNHLY and CDR2 is FYNNEI. The CDR3 coding sequence is TGTGCCAGCGTGGCGGGACAGACAACCGAGCAGTACTTC. It is translated as CASVAGQTTEQYF.

With regard to this clone: Other DNA sequences in the same sample also yield this CDR3. The chain joins TRBV5-1 to TRBJ1-1; D unresolved. The germline CDR1 and CDR2 sequences are SGHRS and YFSETQ. The CDR3 consists of 14 residues. V lost 1 base, J lost 1 base, and 8 bases lay in between. CDR3 sequence: CASSLNTANTEAFF. Written as DNA, the CDR3 is TGCGCCAGCAGCTTGAATACAGCGAACACTGAAGCTTTCTTT.

The chain employs TRBV29-1 and TRBJ2-2; D gene ambiguous. The CDR3 contains 12 residues. V was trimmed by 7 bases and J by 6 bases, leaving 12 bases between them. The germline V gene has CDR1 SQVTM and CDR2 ANQGSEA. The CDR3 protein is CSAPGLAGELFF. As DNA, the CDR3 is TGCAGCGCCCCCGGTCTTGCCGGGGAGCTGTTTTTT.

The V call is TRBV29-1, the J call TRBJ2-1, with 10 bases that match TRBD2. Looked up from germline, CDR1 is SQVTM and CDR2 is ANQGSEA. The CDR3 runs 15 residues. J was trimmed by 8 bases and V by 7 bases; bases with no gene match: 14. CDR3 region: CSGETIAGGLDEQFF. The CDR3 DNA is TGCAGCGGGGAGACAATAGCGGGGGGTTTAGATGAGCAGTTCTTC.

V gene TRBV28 combines with J gene TRBJ1-5; no reliable D call. Germline CDR1 and CDR2: MDHEN and SYDVKM. V lost 5 bases and J lost 4, with 15 bases in between. The CDR3 has 15 amino acids. CDR3 coding DNA: TGTGCCAGCAGTAGAGTTGCGGCCGTGAATCAGCCCCAGCATTTT. It specifies CASSRVAAVNQPQHF.

This chain connects TRBV9 to TRBJ1-1; D might be TRBD1 (5 bases). The V gene's germline CDR1 is SGDLS and CDR2 YYNGEE. CDR3 length: 13 amino acids. Trimming removed 3 bases at V and 2 bases at J, with 8 bases between. In nucleotides, the CDR3 is TGTGCCAGCAGCGAAGGGACTAACACTGAAGCTTTCTTT. Residues: CASSEGTNTEAFF.

J is TRBJ2-3 and V is TRBV7-2, with TRBD2 identical over 12 bases. V trimming: 3 bases; J trimming: 5 bases; junction bases outside the gene matches: 9. From germline, CDR1 is SGHTA and CDR2 FQGNSA. This CDR3 region has 17 residues. The CDR3 DNA reads as TGTGCCAGCAGCTTTATCCTAGCGGGGGGGCCGCTAGATACGCAGTATTTT. Translated, it gives CASSFILAGGPLDTQYF.

The chain couples TRBV5-6 to TRBJ2-1, with D hard to call. Germline V gene sequence: CDR1 SGHDT, CDR2 YYEEEE. V lost 3 bases to trimming and J lost 0 bases, with 7 bases between them. The CDR3 loop spans 14 amino acids. The CDR3 nucleotides are TGTGCCAGCAGCTACGTTAGCTCCTACAATGAGCAGTTCTTC. This encodes CASSYVSSYNEQFF.

The CDR3 coding sequence is TGTGCCATCAGGAGGGAGCGGGGGAGCACAGATACGCAGTATTTT. Translating it yields CAIRRERGSTDTQYF. V gene TRBV10-3 combines with J gene TRBJ2-3; 8 nucleotides match TRBD2. This CDR3 region has 15 residues. Germline V gives CDR1 ENHRY, CDR2 SYGVKD. V shed 6 bases and J 0 bases; nucleotides not matched to a gene: 5.

The chain joins TRBV5-8 to TRBJ2-7; 7 positions agree with TRBD1. This CDR3 contains 14 residues. Germline values: CDR1 SGHTS, CDR2 YDEGEE. With 1 base clipped from V and 2 bases from J, the junction kept 3 bases outside the gene matches. For the CDR3, the DNA is TGTGCCAGCAGCTTGCGGACAGGTCCCTACGAGCAGTACTTC. Its protein product is CASSLRTGPYEQYF. Full variable domain (remainder filled in from reference TRBV5-8 and TRBJ2-7): EAGVTQSPTHLIKTRGQQATLRCSPISGHTSVYWYQQALGLGLQFLLWYDEGEERNRGNFPPRFSGRQFPNYSSELNVNALELEDSALYLCASSLRTGPYEQYFGPGTRLTVT.

The V and J genes are TRBV9 and TRBJ2-2; D is perhaps TRBD1 (5 bases). CDR1 and CDR2 from the germline V gene are SGDLS and YYNGEE. The CDR3 runs 15 residues. V lost 0 bases and J lost 4, with 10 bases in between. CDR3 sequence reads: CASSVVGLGTGELFF. The DNA for the CDR3 is TGTGCCAGCAGCGTAGTGGGGCTGGGCACCGGGGAGCTGTTTTTT.